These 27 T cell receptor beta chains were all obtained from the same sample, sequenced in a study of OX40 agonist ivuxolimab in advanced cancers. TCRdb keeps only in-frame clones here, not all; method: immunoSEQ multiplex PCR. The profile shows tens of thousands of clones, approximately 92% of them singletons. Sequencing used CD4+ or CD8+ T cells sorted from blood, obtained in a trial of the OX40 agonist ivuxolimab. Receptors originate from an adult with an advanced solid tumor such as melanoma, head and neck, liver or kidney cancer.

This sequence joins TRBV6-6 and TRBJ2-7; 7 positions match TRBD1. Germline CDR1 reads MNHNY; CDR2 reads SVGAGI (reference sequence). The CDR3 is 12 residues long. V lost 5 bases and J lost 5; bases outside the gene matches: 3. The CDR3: CASSIDRDEQYF. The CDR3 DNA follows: TGTGCCAGCAGTATAGACAGGGACGAGCAGTACTTC.

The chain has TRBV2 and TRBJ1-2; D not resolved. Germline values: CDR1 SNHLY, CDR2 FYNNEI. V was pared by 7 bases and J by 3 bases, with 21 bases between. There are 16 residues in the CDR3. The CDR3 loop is CASTPTHLGWDYGYTF. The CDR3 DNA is TGTGCCAGCACCCCGACTCACCTTGGCTGGGACTATGGCTACACCTTC.

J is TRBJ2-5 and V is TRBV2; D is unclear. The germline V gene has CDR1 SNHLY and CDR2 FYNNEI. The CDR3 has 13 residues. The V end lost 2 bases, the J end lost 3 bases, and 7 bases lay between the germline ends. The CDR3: CASSEIFEETQYF. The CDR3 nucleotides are TGTGCCAGCAGTGAAATATTCGAAGAGACCCAGTACTTC.

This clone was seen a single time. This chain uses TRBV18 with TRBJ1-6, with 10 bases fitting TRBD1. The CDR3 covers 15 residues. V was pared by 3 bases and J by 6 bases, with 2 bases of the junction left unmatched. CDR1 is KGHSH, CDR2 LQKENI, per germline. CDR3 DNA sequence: TGTGCCAGCTCACCGGGACAGGGGTCTAATTCACCCCTCCACTTT. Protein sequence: CASSPGQGSNSPLHF.

CDR3 nucleotides: TGTGCCAGCTATAGCGGGAGAAATACCTACGAGCAGTACTTC. It specifies CASYSGRNTYEQYF. The chain combines TRBV2 with TRBJ2-7; 9 positions match TRBD2. CDR3 size: 14 residues. The V segment lost 8 bases and the J segment 2 bases; nucleotides outside the gene matches: 7. CDR1 and CDR2 (germline): SNHLY, FYNNEI.

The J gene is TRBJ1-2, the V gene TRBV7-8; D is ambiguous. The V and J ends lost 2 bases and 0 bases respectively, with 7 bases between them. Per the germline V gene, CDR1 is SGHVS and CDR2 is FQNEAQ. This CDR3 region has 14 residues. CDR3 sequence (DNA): TGTGCCAGCAGCTTATCGGGGTCTAACTATGGCTACACCTTC. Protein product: CASSLSGSNYGYTF.

CDR3 bases: TGTGCCAGCAGTCCGGGACAGGGGGCGACAGATACGCAGTATTTT. Residues: CASSPGQGATDTQYF. The J gene is TRBJ2-3, the V gene TRBV6-4; 12 positions agree with TRBD1. Germline V gene data show CDR1 as MRHNA and CDR2 as SNTAGT. V was clipped by 5 bases and J by 3 bases; unmatched bases: 3. The length of the CDR3 is 15 residues.

The CDR3 region has the DNA TGTGCCAGTAGTATAGCAGGGGGCTACGAGCAGTACTTC. Its translation is CASSIAGGYEQYF. The chain has TRBV19 and TRBJ2-7, with 7 bases aligning to TRBD1. The CDR3 spans 13 residues. V dropped 1 base and J dropped 3; count of bases not matched to a gene: 0. From germline, CDR1 is LNHDA and CDR2 SQIVND (reference sequence).

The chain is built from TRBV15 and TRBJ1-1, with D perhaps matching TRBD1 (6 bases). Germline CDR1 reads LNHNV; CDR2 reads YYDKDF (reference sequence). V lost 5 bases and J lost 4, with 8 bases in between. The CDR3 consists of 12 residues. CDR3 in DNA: TGTGCCACCAGCGAGGGGGGCACTGAAGCTTTCTTT. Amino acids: CATSEGGTEAFF. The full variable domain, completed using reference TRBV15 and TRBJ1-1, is DAMVIQNPRYQVTQFGKPVTLSCSQTLNHNVMYWYQQKSSQAPKLLFHYYDKDFNNEADTPDNFQSRRPNTSFCFLDIRSPGLGDTAMYLCATSEGGTEAFFGQGTRLTVV.

CDR3 in DNA: TGCGCCAGCAATGGAGGCAGGGTCTCCTACGAGCAGTACTTC. It is translated as CASNGGRVSYEQYF. The chain employs TRBV5-1 and TRBJ2-7, with D tentatively TRBD1 or TRBD2 (5 bases each). The CDR3 spans 14 residues. Germline assignment: CDR1 SGHRS and CDR2 YFSETQ. Trimming took off 6 bases at V and 0 bases at J, with 13 bases between the two ends.

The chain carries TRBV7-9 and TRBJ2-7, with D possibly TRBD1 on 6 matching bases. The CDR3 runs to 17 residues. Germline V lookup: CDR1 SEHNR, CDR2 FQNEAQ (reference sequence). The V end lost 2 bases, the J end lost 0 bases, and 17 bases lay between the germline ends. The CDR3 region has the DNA TGTGCCAGCAGCTTACCGCCAACCAGGACAGACTCCTACGAGCAGTACTTC. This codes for CASSLPPTRTDSYEQYF.

CDR3 sequence (DNA): TGTGCCAGTAGTATTCCCGACCGAGGGCGGCGAGCCGAGCAGTACTTC. Its protein product is CASSIPDRGRRAEQYF. The rearrangement uses TRBV19 and TRBJ2-7, with TRBD2 as a possible D gene (5 bases). Looked up from germline, CDR1 is LNHDA and CDR2 is SQIVND (reference sequence). This CDR3 spans 16 amino acids. The V and J ends lost 3 bases and 6 bases respectively, with 21 bases between them.

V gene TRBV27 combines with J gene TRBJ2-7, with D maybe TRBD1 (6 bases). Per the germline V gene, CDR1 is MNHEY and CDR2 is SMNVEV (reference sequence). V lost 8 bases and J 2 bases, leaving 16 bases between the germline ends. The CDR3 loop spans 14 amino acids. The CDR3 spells CASSSGTRPYEQYF. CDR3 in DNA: TGTGCCAGCTCGTCCGGGACACGACCCTACGAGCAGTACTTC.

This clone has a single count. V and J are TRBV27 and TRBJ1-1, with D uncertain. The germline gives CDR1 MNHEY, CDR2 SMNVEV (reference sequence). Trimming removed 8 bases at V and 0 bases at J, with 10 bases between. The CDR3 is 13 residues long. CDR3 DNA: TGTGCCAGCCGACATGAGGTGAACACTGAAGCTTTCTTT. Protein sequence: CASRHEVNTEAFF.

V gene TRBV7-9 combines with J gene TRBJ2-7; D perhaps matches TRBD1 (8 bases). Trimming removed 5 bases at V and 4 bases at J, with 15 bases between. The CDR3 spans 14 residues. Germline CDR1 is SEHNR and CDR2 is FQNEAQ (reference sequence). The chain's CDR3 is CASSTGGAHYEQYF. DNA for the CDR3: TGTGCCAGCAGCACAGGGGGGGCTCATTACGAGCAGTACTTC. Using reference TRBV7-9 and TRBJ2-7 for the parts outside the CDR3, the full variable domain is DTGVSQNPRHKITKRGQNVTFRCDPISEHNRLYWYRQTLGQGPEFLTYFQNEAQLEKSRLLSDRFSAERPKGSFSTLEIQRTEQGDSAMYLCASSTGGAHYEQYFGPGTRLTVT.

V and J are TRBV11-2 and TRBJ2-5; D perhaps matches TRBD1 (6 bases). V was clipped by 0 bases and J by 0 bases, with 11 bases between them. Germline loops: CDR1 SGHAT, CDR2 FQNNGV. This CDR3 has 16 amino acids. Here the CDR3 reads CASSLEGTWYQETQYF. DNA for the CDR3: TGTGCCAGCAGCTTAGAAGGGACATGGTACCAAGAGACCCAGTACTTC. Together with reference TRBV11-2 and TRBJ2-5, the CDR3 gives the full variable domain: EAGVAQSPRYKIIEKRQSVAFWCNPISGHATLYWYQQILGQGPKLLIQFQNNGVVDDSQLPKDRFSAERLKGVDSTLKIQPAKLEDSAVYLCASSLEGTWYQETQYFGPGTRLLVL.

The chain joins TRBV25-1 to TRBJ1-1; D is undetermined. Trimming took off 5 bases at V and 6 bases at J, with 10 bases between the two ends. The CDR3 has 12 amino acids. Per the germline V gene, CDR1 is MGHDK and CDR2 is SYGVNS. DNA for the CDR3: TGTGCCAGCAGTCGCACATTGGCTGAAGCTTTCTTT. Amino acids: CASSRTLAEAFF.

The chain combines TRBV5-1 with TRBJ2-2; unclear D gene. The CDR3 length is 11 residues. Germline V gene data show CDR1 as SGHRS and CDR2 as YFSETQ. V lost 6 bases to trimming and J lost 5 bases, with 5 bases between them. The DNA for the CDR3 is TGCGCCAGCACCTTTACCGGGGAGCTGTTTTTT. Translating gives CASTFTGELFF.

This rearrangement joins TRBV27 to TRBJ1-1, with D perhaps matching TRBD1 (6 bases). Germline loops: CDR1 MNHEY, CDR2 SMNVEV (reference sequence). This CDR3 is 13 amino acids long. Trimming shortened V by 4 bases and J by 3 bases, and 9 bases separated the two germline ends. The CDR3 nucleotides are TGTGCCAGCAGTTGGGCAGGGGACACTGAAGCTTTCTTT. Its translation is CASSWAGDTEAFF.

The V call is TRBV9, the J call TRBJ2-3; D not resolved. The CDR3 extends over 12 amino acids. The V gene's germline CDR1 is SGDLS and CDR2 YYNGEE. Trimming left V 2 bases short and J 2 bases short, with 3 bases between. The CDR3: CASSVDTDTQYF. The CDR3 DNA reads TGTGCCAGCAGCGTCGACACAGATACGCAGTATTTT.

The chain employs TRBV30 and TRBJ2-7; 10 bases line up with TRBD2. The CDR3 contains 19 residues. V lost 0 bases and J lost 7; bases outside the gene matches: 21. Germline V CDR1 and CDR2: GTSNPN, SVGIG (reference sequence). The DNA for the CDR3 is TGTGCCTGGAGTGTAGGGATCCTCCCGCTAGCGGGAGTTCGGGGTGAGCAGTACTTC. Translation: CAWSVGILPLAGVRGEQYF.

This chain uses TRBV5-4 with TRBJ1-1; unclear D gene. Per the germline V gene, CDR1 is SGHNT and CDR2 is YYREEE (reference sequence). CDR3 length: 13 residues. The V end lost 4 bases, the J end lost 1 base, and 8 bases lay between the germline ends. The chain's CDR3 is CASSLNTNTEAFF. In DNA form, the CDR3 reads TGTGCCAGCAGCCTCAACACGAACACTGAAGCTTTCTTT. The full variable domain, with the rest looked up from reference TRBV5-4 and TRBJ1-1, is ETGVTQSPTHLIKTRGQQVTLRCSSQSGHNTVSWYQQALGQGPQFIFQYYREEENGRGNFPPRFSGLQFPNYSSELNVNALELDDSALYLCASSLNTNTEAFFGQGTRLTVV.

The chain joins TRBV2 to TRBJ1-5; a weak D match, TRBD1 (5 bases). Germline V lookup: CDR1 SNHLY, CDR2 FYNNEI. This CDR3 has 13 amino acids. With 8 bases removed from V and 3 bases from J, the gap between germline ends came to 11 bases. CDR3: CASSGTDNQPQHF. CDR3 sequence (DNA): TGTGCCAGCTCCGGGACCGACAATCAGCCCCAGCATTTT.

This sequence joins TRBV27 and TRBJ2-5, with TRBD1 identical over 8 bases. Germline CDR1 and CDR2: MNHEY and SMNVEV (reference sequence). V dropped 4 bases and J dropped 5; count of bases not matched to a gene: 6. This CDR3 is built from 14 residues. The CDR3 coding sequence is TGTGCCAGCAGTTCCGGACAGGGCGGTGAGACCCAGTACTTC. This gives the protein CASSSGQGGETQYF.

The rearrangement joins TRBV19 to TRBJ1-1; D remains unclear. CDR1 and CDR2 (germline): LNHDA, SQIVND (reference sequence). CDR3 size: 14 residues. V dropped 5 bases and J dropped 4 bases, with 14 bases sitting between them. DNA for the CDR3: TGTGCCAGTAGTGGCCATAAAGGGTTCACTGAAGCTTTCTTT. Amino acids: CASSGHKGFTEAFF.

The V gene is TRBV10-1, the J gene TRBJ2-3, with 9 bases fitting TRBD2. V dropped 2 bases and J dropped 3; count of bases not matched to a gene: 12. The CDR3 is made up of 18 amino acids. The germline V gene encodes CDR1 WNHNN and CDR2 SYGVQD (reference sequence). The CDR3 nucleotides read TGCGCCAGCAGTGAGAGCCGGAGTGCGGGAGGGCCAACAGATACGCAGTATTTT. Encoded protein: CASSESRSAGGPTDTQYF.

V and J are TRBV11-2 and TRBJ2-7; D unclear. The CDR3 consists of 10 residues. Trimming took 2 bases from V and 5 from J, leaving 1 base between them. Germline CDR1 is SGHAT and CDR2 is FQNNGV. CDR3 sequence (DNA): TGTGCCAGCAGCTTAAACGAGCAGTACTTC. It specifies CASSLNEQYF.